The T cell receptor (beta chain) described here comes from a study of T cell changes during pregnancy in multiple sclerosis. The data were produced by immunoSEQ multiplex PCR, yet TCRdb's version contains in-frame clones alone and is incomplete. The sample records over 55,000 clones, 85% to 95% being singletons. The CDR3 extends over 13 amino acids. The V and J ends lost 6 bases and 8 bases, in that order; junction bases with no gene match: 8. Germline V gene lookup returns CDR1 LNHDA and CDR2 SQIVND (reference sequence). The sequencing used CD8+ T cells from peripheral blood mononuclear cells, collected in the third trimester of pregnancy. The sequence was obtained from a female donor with multiple sclerosis, enrolled in a pregnancy study. This chain links TRBV19 with TRBJ1-2; 8 bases fit TRBD1. DNA of the CDR3: TGTGCCAGTAGGGACAGGGAGAATGCGGGCTACACCTTC. Encoded protein: CASRDRENAGYTF.